This T cell receptor (beta chain) was sequenced during a study of cytomegalovirus exposure and HLA in healthy donors (TCRdb year 2017). Notes on the research overall: In an earlier analysis of roughly 590 of the donors, 276 Gb of sequence data and 100 million or so unique TCR beta sequences from roughly 180 million T cells were reported. The study used immunosequencing to profile the T cell repertoires of under 700 subjects and linked those repertoires to cytomegalovirus serostatus. The aim of the study was to test whether cataloging public T cell receptors could identify signatures of past pathogen exposure. An earlier analysis of 587 of the donors used high-throughput TCR beta sequencing to judge whether each TCR beta V gene segment behaved as functional or pseudogenic. Five DR-DQ haplotypes were treated as single units for association and clustering because of strong linkage in the cohort. Typing coverage varied by locus: roughly 620-640 donors for A, B, C, DRB1 and DQB1; more than 500 for DQA1; more than 600 for DPA1; roughly 450 for DPB1. The genetic ancestry cluster associated with self-reported Caucasian donors included approximately 85% of the approximately 400 genotyped donors. Approximately 330 gigabases of sequencing data and tens of millions of unique TCR sequences made up an early release that covered under 750 HLA-typed donors. Alongside the repertoire data, information on donor age, sex, ethnicity and CMV serostatus was compiled. A later genetic analysis used genome-wide SNP genotypes for about 55% of the 666 donors, treating that subset as a discovery cohort. Class I and class II HLA loci were covered by the typing at four-digit resolution. Across around 400 genotyped donors of the cohort, an average of about 220,000 unique TCR beta nucleotide sequences per donor were sequenced, and roughly a sixth of those sequences were non-productive. Along with the approximately 600-subject first cohort, a separate validation cohort of around 110 different subjects was used. Every repertoire in the discovery cohort had been generated on one and the same sequencing platform. To predict cytomegalovirus infection status, the study combined high-throughput TCR immunosequencing, statistical association of individual TCRs with disease status, and machine learning. In a later analysis, previously published TCR beta repertoires from about 670 donors were re-analyzed and high-resolution HLA genotyping was added so that TCR occurrence patterns could be studied. The later analysis used no new phenotypic data to find candidate immune exposures, relying instead on TCR beta sequences and their occurrence across donors.

Study-wide findings and limitations: The earlier analysis of approximately 540 of the donors excluded 15 to 20 rarely observed V segments, including chromosome 9 orphons, because counts were too low. Compared with equally common non-associated chains, HLA-associated TCR beta chains in a later analysis were more clonally expanded and had lower generation probabilities. Some IMGT-functional V segments, including TRBV6-2 and TRBV6-3, could not be told apart with the 87-base-pair reads, so those segments were excluded. In the study, around 150 TCR beta chains were listed as associated with cytomegalovirus. In an earlier analysis of roughly 560 of the donors, most TCR beta V segments were observed in productive rearrangements about 87% or about 30% of the time, broadly matching IMGT annotations. In a later analysis, several top co-occurrence clusters were reported to appear linked to parvovirus B19, influenza, CMV and Epstein-Barr virus. V-gene and J-gene trimming of TCR beta chains was associated with a missense DCLRE1C variant in a later genetic analysis, and the association was replicated in an independent cohort. The authors suggested that the approach could potentially be generalized to other disease states and immunological phenotypes. For the cohort, immune exposure information was limited to CMV serostatus. In both the original and validation cohorts, the classifier was reported to diagnose cytomegalovirus status with high specificity and sensitivity. In a later analysis, most CMV-associated TCR beta chains were found to appear HLA-restricted, with HLA associations seemingly driven largely by CMV exposure. HLA typing was unavailable for some donors at each locus, so association tests used only the typed subset. Across donors, most TCR sequences were observed very rarely, whereas some public TCRs were present in many individuals. According to a later genetic analysis, donors in an Asian-associated ancestry cluster had fewer N-insertions in productive TCRs than the approximately 650-donor mean. A later analysis associated about 16,000 TCR beta sequences with specific HLA alleles at a false discovery rate of 0.05. Sequencing depth was assumed to be roughly uniform across donors in the presence/absence analyses, though that assumption may not hold. Correlated functional status among segregating V segments might be attributable to linkage disequilibrium, but an unknown experimental factor could not be ruled out. In this cohort, only TCR beta chains were sequenced, and detectable features were limited by the absence of alpha or paired-chain data. A cluster of highly shared sequence variants was judged likely to represent a technical artifact of the sequencing pipeline. In a later analysis, the rate of TCR association differed among HLA loci, with DRB1 alleles having the most associated TCRs and HLA-C alleles having the fewest. In vitro tests confirmed that a few of the cytomegalovirus-associated TCR beta chains recognize cytomegalovirus antigens. A further reported finding was that TCR beta sequences accurately predicted the HLA-A and HLA-B alleles for most subjects in the first cohort. When HLA alleles, especially DR and DQ, strongly co-occurred, TCR associations were difficult to assign to individual alleles.

On this clone itself: What this receptor recognizes is not known. Base quality data are lacking; no much larger clone is found one base away.

The protocol used for the library was the immunoSEQ multiplex PCR assay. For the multiplex PCR, a mixture combining 60 forward primers for TCR Vbeta segments and 13 reverse primers for TCR Jbeta segments was used. Amplification of the CDR3 region of rearranged TCR beta genes was performed with a multiplex PCR assay on genomic DNA. The amplified TCR beta libraries were sequenced on the Illumina HiSeq System as 87-base-pair reads. The paper's processing steps were these. A later analysis counted tens of millions of unique TCR beta chains across the approximately 700 repertoires, and roughly 9.9 million of these chains were shared by at least two donors. Raw reads were error-corrected and collapsed into unique sequences with a nearest-neighbor algorithm that merged closely related sequences to remove PCR and sequencing errors. Alignment of CDR3 sequences to IMGT reference sequences was used to assign V, D and J gene segments. For a sequence to be retained, a match of at least six nucleotides was required to both a V gene segment and a J gene segment. Rearrangements were called productive when the CDR3 lacked stop codons and stayed in frame with V and J; all others were non-productive. CDR3 was defined by IMGT convention, running from the second conserved V-encoded cysteine to the conserved J-encoded phenylalanine. The earlier analysis of about 610 of the donors excluded sequences that lacked an unambiguous match to a single V gene segment. In an earlier analysis of approximately 560 of the donors, a V segment was called functional when productive rearrangements were above 56.7%, and segregating when the standard deviation between donors exceeded 5%. To diagnose cytomegalovirus status from the catalog of TCR beta chain sequences, a statistical classification framework was built. In a later analysis, TCR nucleotide sequences were compared against IMGT/GENE-DB human TR gene sequences so that V and J genes could be assigned. Using the TCRdist pipeline, a later analysis assigned CDR3 sequences along with most-parsimonious VDJ recombination scenarios. A later analysis defined each TCR beta chain by its CDR3 amino acid sequence plus V-gene family, and excluded reads lacking a unique V-gene family. A later analysis removed 500 to 650 highly shared, low-generation-probability nucleotide sequences to deal with suspected cross-contamination and a sequencing artifact. In a later analysis, a clonal expansion index was calculated for each public chain from normalized within-repertoire ranks of inferred template counts. Generation probabilities in a later analysis came from a VDJ recombination model fitted to out-of-frame rearrangements, and those results were checked against IGoR. Hypergeometric tests were used in a later analysis to score TCR-TCR, TCR-HLA and TCR-CMV co-occurrence, with a repertoire-size bias correction applied to the TCR pairs. To estimate false discovery rates, a later analysis permuted the HLA or CMV assignments 20 times. In a later analysis, co-occurring TCRs were grouped using DBSCAN, with TCRdist sequence similarity added in when clustering inside HLA-allele-positive subsets. Repertoires with fewer than 30,000 or more than 120,000 public chains, plus five repertoires with anomalous nucleotide sharing, were excluded from co-occurrence clustering. TCRdb obtained this table from immuneACCESS and retained in-frame rearrangements with V and J assigned. These tables miss some clones; where compared with another copy, unresolved V genes account for less than half of the shortfall, and the remainder is unexplained. The DNA was the basis for D and trimming; V, J and clone size are from that table. The sample contains under 130,000 clones, about 12% of them found a single time. 16% of the sample belongs to the ten largest clones.

The cohort consisted of 666 healthy bone marrow donors. At the time of sampling, all cohort members were nominally healthy, though unrecorded immune exposures were likely present. The donor was CMV seropositive and was included in the group of approximately 300 seropositive cohort members. Each donor provided a peripheral blood sample, and peripheral blood mononuclear cells were used for TCR beta sequencing. The Qiagen DNeasy Blood Extraction Kit was used to extract genomic DNA from the blood cell samples. Trimming removed 2 bases from V and 4 bases from J, leaving 16 bases between the germline ends. From the germline V gene, CDR1 is SGHVS and CDR2 is FNYEAQ. The CDR3 runs 16 residues from the cysteine to the phenylalanine. Just CDR3 DNA is preserved here, 48 bases in frame from base 1.

This TCR came from a man in his forties in good health and CMV-seropositive. The sequenced material came from PBMCs. Here the chain combines TRBV7-6 and TRBJ2-3, with the D gene call left open. In nucleotide form, the sequence is TGTGCCAGCAGCTTAACTGCTGATGCGCAGGCAGATACGCAGTATTTT. Its translation is CASSLTADAQADTQYF.